This T cell receptor beta chain was profiled in a study of blood T cell repertoires in COVID-19. Turning to the study itself: Researchers got acute and convalescent COVID-19 samples from the United States, Italy and Spain. In each case, the material was cDNA or gDNA derived from T cells, B-cell-depleted T cells, or PBMCs.

With 7 bases removed from V and 7 bases from J, the gap between germline ends came to 23 bases. This CDR3 contains 16 residues. Per the germline V gene, CDR1 is SNHLY and CDR2 is FYNNEI. Original analysis: How many nucleated cells were present was estimated from reference gene primer amplification. Method: immunoSEQ multiplex PCR; TCRdb's copy keeps in-frame clones and lacks some. The V and J calls and clone size come from that table; D and trimming were worked out from the DNA. The repertoire includes some 150,000 clones, just under 80% of them detected once, and more than 11% sits in the top ten. This chain uses TRBV2 with TRBJ2-1; TRBD1 might be the D (7 bases). Sequencing used peripheral blood. The origin of this receptor is a woman aged 80 or over with acute or convalescent COVID-19. CDR3 sequence reads: CASTFAGGRASNEQFF. The CDR3 DNA reads as TGTGCCAGCACCTTCGCAGGGGGGCGAGCTTCAAATGAGCAGTTCTTC.